The clone carrying this T cell receptor beta chain was seen a handful of times. This sample is drawn from a study of blood T cell repertoires in COVID-19. This CDR3 region has 17 residues. Germline CDR1 reads MNHEY; CDR2 reads SMNVEV (reference sequence). V lost 7 bases and J lost 0, with 16 bases in between. Original handling: Reference gene primer amplification in the assay estimated nucleated cell counts. The method was immunoSEQ multiplex PCR; TCRdb's version includes in-frame clones alone and lacks a portion of them. V, J and clone size derive from that table, while D and trimming were established from the DNA sequence. The table has approximately 160,000 clones, around 82% seen once.

The chain employs TRBV27 and TRBJ1-6; D is unresolved. Material for sequencing was peripheral blood. This receptor was identified in a man aged 18-30 years with active or convalescent COVID-19. The CDR3 DNA reads TGTGCCAGCACCTTTCGCTACCGGAGCTCCTATAATTCACCCCTCCACTTT. It encodes CASTFRYRSSYNSPLHF.